This T cell receptor beta chain was sequenced for a study of blood T cell repertoires in COVID-19. Study context: From T cells, B-cell-depleted T cells, or PBMCs came the material, which was cDNA or gDNA.

Measured with immunoSEQ multiplex PCR; TCRdb has only the in-frame clones, and not every one. The table records around 400,000 clones, roughly 89% of them present only once. Germline V CDR1 and CDR2: SGHKS, YYEKEE (reference sequence). This CDR3 spans 16 amino acids. The ends lost 0 bases at V and 4 bases at J; junction bases unmatched: 8. Sequencing was done on a sample of PBMCs or T cells enriched from blood (not recorded which). The receptor was isolated from a woman aged 25 to 39 who had recovered from COVID-19. V gene TRBV5-5 combines with J gene TRBJ1-2, with 8 bases identical to TRBD1. The CDR3 loop is CASSLAGGPSIYGYTF. CDR3 coding DNA: TGTGCCAGCAGCTTGGCAGGGGGCCCCTCTATCTATGGCTACACCTTC.